The 18 T cell receptor beta chains presented below share a single source sample, sequenced in a study of breast tumors, draining lymph nodes, adjacent tissues. One entry per CDR3 protein, called by TCRdb with MiXCR from the multiplex PCR reads. The table shows roughly 130,000 distinct CDR3 sequences, with about 20% occurring only once. Samples came from axillary lymph nodes draining the breast cancer. Sequenced material: axillary lymph node tissue. The receptors were sampled from a female donor with breast cancer. Some clones in this sample may be carry-over from other donors' samples.

CDR3 in DNA: TGTGCCAGCAGGCCGGCGGGGCTTGCCTATGGCTACACCTTC. It encodes CASRPAGLAYGYTF. The chain combines TRBV28 with TRBJ1-2; D is perhaps TRBD1 (5 bases). Germline CDR1 MDHEN, CDR2 SYDVKM. This CDR3 contains 14 residues. V dropped 6 bases and J dropped 4 bases, with 15 bases sitting between them.

The chain couples TRBV6-1 to TRBJ1-1; D is unresolved. Germline CDR1 is MNHNS and CDR2 is SASEGT. CDR3 length: 14 residues. Trimming removed 5 bases at V and 0 bases at J, with 10 bases between. CDR3 region: CASSYGLMNTEAFF. The DNA of the CDR3 is TGTGCCAGCAGTTATGGACTGATGAACACTGAAGCTTTCTTT.

This clonotype was counted only a few times. This could be a read error, since a much larger clone is one nucleotide away. The genes are TRBV4-1 and TRBJ1-2, with a weak D call TRBD1 (5 bases). Deletions cut 4 bases from V and 3 bases from J, with 15 bases between. The CDR3 covers 15 residues. Looked up from germline, CDR1 is MGHRA and CDR2 is YSYEKL. Here the CDR3 reads CASSPDAGKDYGYTF. The CDR3 DNA reads as TGCGCCAGCAGCCCAGACGCAGGGAAGGACTATGGCTACACCTTC.

In this sample, this clonotype turned up once. A much larger clone lies a single base off, so this may be a read error. The chain carries TRBV30 and TRBJ1-6; the D is unclear. The V end lost 1 base, the J end lost 7 bases, and 5 bases lay between the germline ends. The CDR3 spans 12 residues. Germline V gene data show CDR1 as GTSNPN and CDR2 as SVGIG (reference sequence). In nucleotides, the CDR3 is TGTGCCTGGAGTGGCAGGAATTCACCCCTCCACTTT. This encodes CAWSGRNSPLHF.

This clonotype was seen ten or more times. V gene TRBV5-1 combines with J gene TRBJ2-1; the D gene is possibly TRBD2 (6 bases). Trimming removed 3 bases at V and 9 bases at J, with 16 bases between. Germline V gene data show CDR1 as SGHRS and CDR2 as YFSETQ. The CDR3 covers 14 residues. CDR3 residues: CASSSEGNTGEQFF. Written as DNA, the CDR3 is TGCGCCAGCAGCTCGGAGGGGAATACTGGTGAGCAGTTCTTC. Drawing the rest from reference TRBV5-1 and TRBJ2-1, the complete variable domain is KAGVTQTPRYLIKTRGQQVTLSCSPISGHRSVSWYQQTPGQGLQFLFEYFSETQRNKGNFPGRFSGRQFSNSRSEMNVSTLELGDSALYLCASSSEGNTGEQFFGPGTRLTVL.

V usage is TRBV20-1 and J usage is TRBJ2-6, with 12 bases identical to TRBD1. The CDR3 is made up of 23 amino acids. Trimming took 4 bases from V and 1 from J; bases not matched to a gene: 23. Germline lookup yields CDR1 DFQATT and CDR2 SNEGSKA (reference sequence). CDR3 sequence (DNA): TGCAGTGCTATCCCGCAGGCACCCCGGGACAGGGGGCGCGGTACATCTGGGGCCAACGTCCTGACTTTC. Protein: CSAIPQAPRDRGRGTSGANVLTF.

A note on this clonotype: Being one base from a much bigger clone, this may be a read error. The V call is TRBV20-1, the J call TRBJ2-5, with 14 bases fitting TRBD2. The CDR3 sequence is 16 residues long. Germline V gene data show CDR1 as DFQATT and CDR2 as SNEGSKA (reference sequence). This CDR3 is CSARAYGTSGGETQCF. DNA of the CDR3: TGCAGTGCTAGGGCGTATGGGACTAGCGGGGGCGAGACCCAGTGCTTC.

This clonotype was detected many times. This chain uses TRBV5-1 with TRBJ2-3; 7 nucleotides match TRBD1. In germline, CDR1 is SGHRS, CDR2 YFSETQ. Trimming at V came to 4 bases and at J to 4 bases, leaving 6 bases not matched to a gene. The CDR3 totals 14 residues. In nucleotides, the CDR3 is TGCGCCAGCAGCATCGGACAGGCGGCAGATACGCAGTATTTT. It specifies CASSIGQAADTQYF.

In regard to this clonotype: This may be a read error, as it is one base from a much larger clone. The chain links TRBV28 to TRBJ2-7; 12 bases are shared with TRBD1. The V gene's germline CDR1 is MDHEN and CDR2 SYDVKM. The CDR3 runs to 14 residues. The J segment lost 2 bases and the V segment lost 8 bases, leaving 4 bases of the junction unmatched. CDR3 in DNA: TGTGCCAGCCGGGGGACAGGGGGCCCCTACGAGCAGTACTTC. Amino acids: CASRGTGGPYEQYF.

This clonotype was counted at least ten times. The CDR3: CASSSGGGTDTQYF. The CDR3 coding sequence is TGTGCCAGCAGCTCCGGGGGAGGCACAGATACGCAGTATTTT. The chain uses TRBV3-1 and TRBJ2-3; a possible D gene is TRBD2 (6 bases). V lost 5 bases to trimming and J lost 1 base, with 10 bases between them. CDR1 LGHDT and CDR2 YNNKEL come from the germline V gene (reference sequence). The CDR3 has 14 residues.

A single count supports this clonotype. A much larger clone differs from this one at a single base, so this may be a read error. The chain has TRBV19 and TRBJ1-2, with 8 bases identical to TRBD1. There are 17 residues in the CDR3. The V gene end was trimmed by 2 bases and the J gene end by 3 bases; junction bases not matched to a gene: 11. Germline loops: CDR1 LNHDA, CDR2 SQIVND (reference sequence). The chain's CDR3 is CASSIRTGQLPDYGYTF. The CDR3 DNA follows: TGTGCCAGTAGTATAAGGACAGGGCAACTCCCTGACTATGGCTACACCTTC.

Of note for this clonotype: Just one base apart from a much larger clone, this may be a read error. This is likely a read error, given that the CDR3 carries no conserved phenylalanine or tryptophan at its end. Here the CDR3 reads CASRRQGVSGNTIYS. CDR3 bases: TGTGCCAGCAGGAGACAGGGGGTCTCTGGAAACACCATATATTCT. The chain combines TRBV5-6 with TRBJ1-3, with 9 bases aligning to TRBD1. CDR1 is SGHDT, CDR2 YYEEEE, per germline. J was trimmed by 0 bases and V by 5 bases; bases with no gene match: 3. The CDR3 is 15 amino acids.

Many counts were recorded for this clonotype. CDR3 sequence reads: CASSLAWVGTQYF. CDR3 DNA sequence: TGCGCCAGCAGCTTGGCTTGGGTGGGGACCCAGTACTTC. The gene calls are TRBV5-1 and TRBJ2-5; D is uncertain. Germline V CDR1 and CDR2: SGHRS, YFSETQ. V was shortened by 0 bases and J by 7 bases, with 10 bases between the two germline ends. The CDR3 runs to 13 residues.

This sequence joins TRBV27 and TRBJ2-5; 8 positions match TRBD2. CDR1 and CDR2 (germline): MNHEY, SMNVEV (reference sequence). With V trimmed by 4 bases and J by 4 bases, 2 bases remained unmatched. The CDR3 is 13 amino acids. CDR3 in amino acids: CASSSGGGETQYF. For the CDR3, the DNA is TGTGCCAGCAGTTCGGGGGGGGGAGAGACCCAGTACTTC.

This clonotype was detected ten times or more. CDR3 residues: CASSLGPGASDEQYF. For the CDR3, the DNA is TGTGCCAGCAGCTTGGGACCCGGGGCGTCAGACGAGCAGTACTTC. V gene TRBV5-4 combines with J gene TRBJ2-7; D assignment may be TRBD1 or TRBD2 (5 bases each). The germline gives CDR1 SGHNT, CDR2 YYREEE (reference sequence). CDR3 length: 15 residues. V lost 0 bases and J 5 bases, leaving 15 bases between the germline ends.

This clonotype showed up many times. The chain couples TRBV12-3 or TRBV12-4 to TRBJ2-7; D possibly matches TRBD1 or TRBD2 (5 bases each). The CDR3 has 14 amino acids. V was trimmed by 0 bases and J by 3 bases, leaving 9 bases between them. CDR3 sequence (DNA): TGTGCCAGCAGTTTAGCGGGACCATTCTACGAGCAGTACTTC. This translates into CASSLAGPFYEQYF.

Worth noting for this clonotype: This clone may be a read error of a much larger clone one base away. The chain employs TRBV4-1 and TRBJ1-4; D gene uncertain. The CDR3 is 15 amino acids. Germline-derived CDR1 and CDR2 are MGHRA and YSYEKL. Trimming removed 0 bases at V and 6 bases at J, with 11 bases between. CDR3 residues: CASSQDPYSDEKLFF. CDR3 bases: TGCGCCAGCAGCCAAGATCCTTACAGTGATGAAAAACTGTTTTTT.

This clonotype occurred many times. The V and J genes are TRBV20-1 and TRBJ2-1; 8 bases map to TRBD2. This CDR3 has 14 amino acids. The J segment lost 4 bases and the V segment lost 6 bases, leaving 8 bases of the junction unmatched. The germline V gene encodes CDR1 DFQATT and CDR2 SNEGSKA (reference sequence). CDR3 sequence reads: CSAAVLAGYNEQFF. The CDR3, as DNA: TGCAGTGCCGCAGTCTTAGCGGGGTACAATGAGCAGTTCTTC.